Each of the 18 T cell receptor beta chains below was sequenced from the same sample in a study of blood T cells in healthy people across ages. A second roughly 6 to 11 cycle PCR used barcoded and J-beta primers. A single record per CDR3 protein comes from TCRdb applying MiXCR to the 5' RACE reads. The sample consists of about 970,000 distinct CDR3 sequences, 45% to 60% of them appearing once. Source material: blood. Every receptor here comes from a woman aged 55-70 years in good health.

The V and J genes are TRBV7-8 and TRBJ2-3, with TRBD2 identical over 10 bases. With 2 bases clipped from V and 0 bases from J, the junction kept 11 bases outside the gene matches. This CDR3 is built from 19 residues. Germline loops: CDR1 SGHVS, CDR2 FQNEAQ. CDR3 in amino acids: CASSLTMASGRGSTDTQYF. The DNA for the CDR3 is TGTGCCAGCAGCTTAACTATGGCTAGCGGGAGAGGAAGCACAGATACGCAGTATTTT.

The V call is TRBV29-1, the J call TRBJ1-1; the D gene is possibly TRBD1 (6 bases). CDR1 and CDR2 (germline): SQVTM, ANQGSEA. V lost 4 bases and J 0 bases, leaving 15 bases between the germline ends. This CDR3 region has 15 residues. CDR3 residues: CSVVGHQPMNTEAFF. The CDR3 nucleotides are TGCAGCGTTGTGGGACACCAACCTATGAACACTGAAGCTTTCTTT.

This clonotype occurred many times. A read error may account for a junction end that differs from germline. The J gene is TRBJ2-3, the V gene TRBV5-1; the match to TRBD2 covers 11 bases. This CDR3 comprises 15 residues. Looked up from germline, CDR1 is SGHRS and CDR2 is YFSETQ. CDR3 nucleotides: TGCGCCAGCAGCTTAACTAGCGGGAGCAGAGATACGCAGTATTTT. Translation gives CASSLTSGSRDTQYF.

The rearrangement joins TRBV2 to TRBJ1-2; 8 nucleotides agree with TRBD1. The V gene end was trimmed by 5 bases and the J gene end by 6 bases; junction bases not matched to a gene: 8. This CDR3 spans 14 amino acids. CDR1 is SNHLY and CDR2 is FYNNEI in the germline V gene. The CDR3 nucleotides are TGTGCCAGCAGTCTCAGGGGGCGTGCCGATGGCTACACCTTC. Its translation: CASSLRGRADGYTF.

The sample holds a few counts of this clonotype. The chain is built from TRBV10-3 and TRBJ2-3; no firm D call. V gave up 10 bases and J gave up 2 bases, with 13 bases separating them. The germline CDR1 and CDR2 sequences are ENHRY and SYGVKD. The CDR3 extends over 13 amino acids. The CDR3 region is CATMESPTDTQYF. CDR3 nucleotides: TGTGCCACCATGGAGAGTCCCACAGATACGCAGTATTTT.

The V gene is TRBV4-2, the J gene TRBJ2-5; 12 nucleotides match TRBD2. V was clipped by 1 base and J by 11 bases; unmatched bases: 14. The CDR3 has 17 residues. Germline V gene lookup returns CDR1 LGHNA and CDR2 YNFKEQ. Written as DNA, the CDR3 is TGTGCCAGCAGCCAAGTATCCGGGACTAGCGGGTCCAATGAGCAGTACTTC. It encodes CASSQVSGTSGSNEQYF.

The CDR3 bases are TGTGCCAGCAGTTCTTACAGGGGGTCTAGGCACAATGAGCAGTTCTTC. This translates into CASSSYRGSRHNEQFF. The rearrangement uses TRBV27 and TRBJ2-1, with TRBD1 identical over 8 bases. Per the germline V gene, CDR1 is MNHEY and CDR2 is SMNVEV (reference sequence). Losses at the gene ends were 4 bases for V and 5 bases for J; bases not matched to a gene: 10. This CDR3 comprises 16 residues.

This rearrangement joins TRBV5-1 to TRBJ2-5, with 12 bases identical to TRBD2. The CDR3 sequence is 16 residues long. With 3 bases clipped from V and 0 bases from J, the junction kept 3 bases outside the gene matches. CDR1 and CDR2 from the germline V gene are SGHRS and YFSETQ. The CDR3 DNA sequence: TGCGCCAGCAGCTCGAGACTAGCGGGGGACCAAGAGACCCAGTACTTC. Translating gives CASSSRLAGDQETQYF.

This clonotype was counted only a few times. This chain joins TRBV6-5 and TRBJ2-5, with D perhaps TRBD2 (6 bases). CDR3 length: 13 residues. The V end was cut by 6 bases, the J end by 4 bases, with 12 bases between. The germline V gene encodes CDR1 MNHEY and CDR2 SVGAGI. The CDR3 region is CASSAAGRETQYF. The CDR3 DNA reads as TGTGCCAGCAGCGCAGCGGGTCGAGAGACCCAGTACTTC.

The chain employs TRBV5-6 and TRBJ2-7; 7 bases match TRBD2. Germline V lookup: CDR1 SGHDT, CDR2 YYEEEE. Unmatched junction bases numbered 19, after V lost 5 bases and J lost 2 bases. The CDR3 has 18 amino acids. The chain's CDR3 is CASSSSGIVRRVTYEQYF. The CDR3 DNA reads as TGTGCCAGCAGTTCGAGCGGGATAGTTCGGCGGGTAACCTACGAGCAGTACTTC.

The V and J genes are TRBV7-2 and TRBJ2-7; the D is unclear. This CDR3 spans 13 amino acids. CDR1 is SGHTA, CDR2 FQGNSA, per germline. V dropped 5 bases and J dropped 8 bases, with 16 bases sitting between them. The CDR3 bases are TGTGCCAGCAGCCTACCCCTGGAGTGGCAGCAGTACTTC. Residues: CASSLPLEWQQYF.

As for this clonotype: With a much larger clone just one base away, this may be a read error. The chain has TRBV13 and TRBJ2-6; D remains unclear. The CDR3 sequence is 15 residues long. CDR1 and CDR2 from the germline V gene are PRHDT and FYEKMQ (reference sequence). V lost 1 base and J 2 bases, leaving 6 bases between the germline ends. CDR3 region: CASSLVGTGANVLTF. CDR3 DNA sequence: TGTGCCAGCAGCTTAGTGGGAACTGGGGCCAACGTCCTGACTTTC.

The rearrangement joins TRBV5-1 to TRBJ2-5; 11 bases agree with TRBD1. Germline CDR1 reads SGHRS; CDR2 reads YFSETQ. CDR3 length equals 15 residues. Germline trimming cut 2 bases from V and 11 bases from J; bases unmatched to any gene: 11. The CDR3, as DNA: TGCGCCAGCAGCTTCGGGACAGGGGGGCACAATGAGCAGTACTTC. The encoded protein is CASSFGTGGHNEQYF.

This CDR3 is CASSSIDTFSAYF. CDR3 sequence (DNA): TGTGCCAGCAGCTCAATAGACACCTTTTCGGCGTACTTC. The chain is built from TRBV28 and TRBJ2-4, with D unclear. Looked up from germline, CDR1 is MDHEN and CDR2 is SYDVKM. The ends were cut back, 6 bases at V and 15 bases at J, with 21 bases in the middle. The CDR3 covers 13 residues.

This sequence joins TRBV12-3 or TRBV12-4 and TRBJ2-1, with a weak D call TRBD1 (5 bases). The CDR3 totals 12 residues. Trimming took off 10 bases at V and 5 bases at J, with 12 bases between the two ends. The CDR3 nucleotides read TGTGCCAACGGACACCCCAACAATGAGCAGTTCTTC. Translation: CANGHPNNEQFF.

CDR3: CASSLGPGNQETQYF. In DNA form, the CDR3 reads TGTGCCAGCAGCTTAGGACCGGGCAACCAAGAGACCCAGTACTTC. The chain carries TRBV7-2 and TRBJ2-5; the D is unclear. The CDR3 is made up of 15 amino acids. Germline V gives CDR1 SGHTA, CDR2 FQGNSA. V lost 1 base, J lost 0 bases, and 9 bases lay in between.

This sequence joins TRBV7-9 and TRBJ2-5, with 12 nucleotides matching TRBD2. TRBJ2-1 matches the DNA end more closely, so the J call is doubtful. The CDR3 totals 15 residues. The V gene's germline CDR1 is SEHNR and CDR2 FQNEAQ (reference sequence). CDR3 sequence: CASSFDGTSGPHQFF. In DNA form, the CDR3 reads TGTGCCAGCAGCTTCGACGGGACTAGCGGGCCACACCAGTTCTTC.

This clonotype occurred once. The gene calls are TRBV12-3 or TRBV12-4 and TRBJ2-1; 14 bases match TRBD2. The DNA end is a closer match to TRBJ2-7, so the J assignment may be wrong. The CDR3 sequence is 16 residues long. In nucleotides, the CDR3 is TGTGCCAGCAGTCCAATCGGGACTAGCGGGAGTTACGAGCAGTACTTC. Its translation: CASSPIGTSGSYEQYF.